The clone carrying this T cell receptor (beta chain) is classed as medium-sized (0.01 to 0.1%). These data belong to a study of blood T cell repertoires in COVID-19. The CDR3 is 12 amino acids. From germline, CDR1 is SNHLY and CDR2 FYNNEI. V was clipped by 11 bases and J by 8 bases, with 18 bases between them. Under the authors' procedure: Estimation of nucleated cell counts was performed using reference gene primer amplification. Sequenced by immunoSEQ multiplex PCR; TCRdb stores in-frame clones only, minus some. Clone size and V and J calls were adopted from that table, with D and trimming inferred from the DNA. The table shows about 180,000 clones, with 60% to 80% occurring only once.

V gene TRBV2 combines with J gene TRBJ1-2, with unresolved D. The origin of this receptor is a man in his 60s who had been exposed to COVID-19. The material sequenced was PBMCs or T cells enriched from blood (not recorded which). The CDR3 is CAGNGGWQGYTF. The DNA for the CDR3 is TGTGCCGGGAACGGAGGTTGGCAAGGCTACACCTTC. Full variable domain (remainder filled in from reference TRBV2 and TRBJ1-2): EPEVTQTPSHQVTQMGQEVILRCVPISNHLYFYWYRQILGQKVEFLVSFYNNEISEKSEIFDDQFSVERPDGSNFTLKIRSTKLEDSAMYFCAGNGGWQGYTFGSGTRLTVV.